These 26 T cell receptor beta chains share one sample of origin, sequenced in a study of shared clonotypes between healthy human individuals. Libraries were prepared by immunoSEQ multiplex PCR; TCRdb keeps only in-frame clonotypes and omits some of them. The sample contains roughly 2,500,000 clones, approximately 93% of which appear only once. Sample: naive CD4+ T cells from PBMCs. The subset here: CD45RA+ positively selected. The receptors were sampled from a man aged 18-30 years in good health. Some clones in this sample may be carry-over from other donors' samples.

V usage is TRBV10-3 and J usage is TRBJ2-3, with D perhaps matching TRBD2 (5 bases). Trimming took off 1 base at V and 4 bases at J, with 12 bases between the two ends. Germline values: CDR1 ENHRY, CDR2 SYGVKD. This CDR3 contains 15 residues. Written as DNA, the CDR3 is TGTGCCATCAGTGAGTTAATCGGGGTGGCAGATACGCAGTATTTT. It yields the protein CAISELIGVADTQYF.

This chain links TRBV28 with TRBJ2-1; the match to TRBD2 covers 9 bases. The length of the CDR3 is 15 residues. Germline-derived CDR1 and CDR2 are MDHEN and SYDVKM. Trimming at V came to 5 bases and at J to 7 bases, leaving 9 bases not matched to a gene. DNA for the CDR3: TGTGCCAGCAGTCCCCGGGGACTAGCTGGGAATGAGCAGTTCTTC. It codes for CASSPRGLAGNEQFF.

V usage is TRBV7-2 and J usage is TRBJ2-5; tentatively, D is TRBD2 (6 bases). Germline V gene sequence: CDR1 SGHTA, CDR2 FQGNSA. Trimming left V 8 bases short and J 5 bases short, with 18 bases between. This CDR3 comprises 14 residues. Here the CDR3 DNA reads TGTGCCAGCTCCGCGCTCGGAGGGTGGGAGACCCAGTACTTC. Amino acid sequence: CASSALGGWETQYF.

The chain recombines TRBV7-9 with TRBJ2-3, with D maybe TRBD2 (5 bases). Between the trimmed V and J ends, which lost 4 bases and 1 base, there was a span of 12 bases. The CDR3 is made up of 15 amino acids. Germline CDR1 and CDR2: SEHNR and FQNEAQ (reference sequence). The CDR3 is CASSSPGRGTDTQYF. In DNA, the CDR3 is TGTGCCAGCAGCTCTCCCGGGCGGGGCACAGATACGCAGTATTTT. Using reference TRBV7-9 and TRBJ2-3 for the parts outside the CDR3, the full variable domain is DTGVSQNPRHKITKRGQNVTFRCDPISEHNRLYWYRQTLGQGPEFLTYFQNEAQLEKSRLLSDRFSAERPKGSFSTLEIQRTEQGDSAMYLCASSSPGRGTDTQYFGPGTRLTVL.

The chain has TRBV30 and TRBJ2-1; unclear D gene. This CDR3 has 14 amino acids. Between the trimmed V and J ends, which lost 0 bases and 8 bases, there was a span of 14 bases. Germline CDR1 reads GTSNPN; CDR2 reads SVGIG (reference sequence). Here the CDR3 reads CAWSVLGPPDEQFF. The CDR3 DNA is TGTGCCTGGAGTGTGTTGGGTCCACCCGATGAGCAGTTCTTC.

In this sample, this clone turned up once. The rearrangement uses TRBV19 and TRBJ1-1; D perhaps matches TRBD1 (6 bases). From germline, CDR1 is LNHDA and CDR2 SQIVND (reference sequence). The CDR3 has 17 amino acids. The V end was cut by 8 bases, the J end by 3 bases, with 25 bases between. The CDR3: CASWPVGTPKGDTEAFF. CDR3 nucleotides: TGTGCCAGTTGGCCGGTCGGGACACCTAAGGGGGACACTGAAGCTTTCTTT.

This chain uses TRBV5-1 with TRBJ2-2; TRBD1 aligns across 8 bases. The ends lost 0 bases at V and 7 bases at J; junction bases unmatched: 8. This CDR3 spans 16 amino acids. Germline CDR1 and CDR2: SGHRS and YFSETQ. CDR3 sequence reads: CASSLGGTGHGGELFF. The CDR3 DNA sequence: TGCGCCAGCAGCTTGGGGGGGACAGGCCACGGCGGGGAGCTGTTTTTT.

This chain joins TRBV4-2 and TRBJ2-3; 7 positions match TRBD2. There are 17 residues in the CDR3. The germline V gene encodes CDR1 LGHNA and CDR2 YNFKEQ. V lost 1 base to trimming and J lost 0 bases; unmatched junction nucleotides: 7. The CDR3: CASSQAPAGFSTDTQYF. The CDR3 DNA follows: TGTGCCAGCAGCCAAGCACCAGCGGGATTTAGCACAGATACGCAGTATTTT.

This clone has a single count. V usage is TRBV28 and J usage is TRBJ2-5; no clear D. The V gene lost 4 bases and the J gene lost 5 bases, with 17 bases spanning the gap. Germline assignment: CDR1 MDHEN and CDR2 SYDVKM. The CDR3 contains 15 residues. CDR3 in amino acids: CASSSGAKRWETQYF. The CDR3 nucleotides are TGTGCCAGCAGTTCGGGTGCGAAAAGGTGGGAGACCCAGTACTTC.

A remark on this clone: The same CDR3 is also encoded by other DNA sequences in this sample. The J gene is TRBJ2-2, the V gene TRBV5-1; D could derive from TRBD1 or TRBD2 (5 bases each). Trimming removed 0 bases from V and 2 bases from J, with 8 bases in between. This CDR3 spans 15 amino acids. CDR1 SGHRS and CDR2 YFSETQ come from the germline V gene. The CDR3 nucleotides read TGCGCCAGCAGCTTGGAGGGACCAAACACCGGGGAGCTGTTTTTT. This codes for CASSLEGPNTGELFF.

V and J are TRBV5-1 and TRBJ1-1; D not certain. Germline values: CDR1 SGHRS, CDR2 YFSETQ. This CDR3 spans 14 amino acids. V gave up 4 bases and J gave up 1 base, with 11 bases separating them. The CDR3 sequence: CASSPRAQNTEAFF. DNA of the CDR3: TGCGCCAGCAGCCCCCGGGCGCAGAACACTGAAGCTTTCTTT.

The rearrangement links TRBV7-9 to TRBJ2-7; no firm D call. Between the trimmed V and J ends, which lost 8 bases and 0 bases, there was a span of 14 bases. CDR1 SEHNR and CDR2 FQNEAQ come from the germline V gene (reference sequence). The length of the CDR3 is 14 residues. The chain's CDR3 is CASGVVGSSYEQYF. CDR3 nucleotides: TGTGCCAGCGGCGTTGTTGGATCCTCCTACGAGCAGTACTTC.

The V call is TRBV30, the J call TRBJ2-7; the match to TRBD1 covers 9 bases. V gave up 3 bases and J gave up 5 bases; unmatched junction bases: 11. This CDR3 is built from 15 residues. The V gene's germline CDR1 is GTSNPN and CDR2 SVGIG (reference sequence). CDR3 amino acids: CAWSERQGVGDEQYF. The CDR3 region has the DNA TGTGCCTGGAGCGAACGACAGGGGGTGGGCGACGAGCAGTACTTC.

V and J are TRBV7-8 and TRBJ1-5, with 9 bases identical to TRBD1. After removal of 4 bases from V and 3 bases from J, the junction contained 4 bases not matched to a gene. The germline V gene has CDR1 SGHVS and CDR2 FQNEAQ. This CDR3 is 15 amino acids long. The CDR3 coding sequence is TGTGCCAGCAGCTCGGGGACAGGGCTCAATCAGCCCCAGCATTTT. Amino acid sequence: CASSSGTGLNQPQHF.

The count of this clone is one. The chain employs TRBV28 and TRBJ1-2, with D unresolved. The V and J ends lost 3 bases and 7 bases respectively, with 9 bases between them. Per the germline V gene, CDR1 is MDHEN and CDR2 is SYDVKM. The CDR3 has 12 amino acids. The CDR3 sequence is CASSLPTSGYTF. The CDR3 nucleotides read TGTGCCAGCAGTTTGCCGACGAGTGGCTACACCTTC.

The chain has TRBV5-1 and TRBJ2-7; 8 bases are shared with TRBD1. The CDR3 runs to 14 residues. CDR1 SGHRS and CDR2 YFSETQ come from the germline V gene. V gave up 9 bases and J gave up 0 bases; unmatched junction bases: 8. CDR3 amino acids: CATSGQGPSYEQYF. The CDR3 DNA is TGCGCCACCTCCGGACAGGGCCCCTCCTACGAGCAGTACTTC.

This chain links TRBV21-1 with TRBJ1-6; TRBD1 reflects the table's D call only, with no check against the DNA. TRBV21-1 is described as a pseudogene. This CDR3 region has 15 residues. The CDR3 DNA is TGTGCCAGCAGCTCCCGGGACAGGGTAATTTCACCCCTCCACTTT. Protein product: CASSSRDRVISPLHF.

The CDR3 spells CASSFVSGRMETQYF. CDR3 sequence (DNA): TGTGCCAGCAGCTTCGTTAGCGGGAGGATGGAGACCCAGTACTTC. This rearrangement joins TRBV7-2 to TRBJ2-5; 10 bases align to TRBD2. With 3 bases clipped from V and 5 bases from J, the junction kept 6 bases outside the gene matches. The V gene's germline CDR1 is SGHTA and CDR2 FQGNSA. The CDR3 sequence is 15 residues long. The full variable domain, rest sourced from reference TRBV7-2 and TRBJ2-5, is GAGVSQSPSNKVTEKGKDVELRCDPISGHTALYWYRQSLGQGLEFLIYFQGNSAPDKSGLPSDRFSAERTGGSVSTLTIQRTQQEDSAVYLCASSFVSGRMETQYFGPGTRLLVL.

The J gene is TRBJ1-1, the V gene TRBV6-1; D uncertain. Looked up from germline, CDR1 is MNHNS and CDR2 is SASEGT. The CDR3 consists of 13 residues. Trimming shortened V by 3 bases and J by 1 base, and 6 bases separated the two germline ends. The CDR3 nucleotides read TGTGCCAGCAGTGATAGCAGGAACACTGAAGCTTTCTTT. This codes for CASSDSRNTEAFF.

This clone appeared once. The chain uses TRBV11-2 and TRBJ2-1, with D perhaps matching TRBD1 (5 bases). This CDR3 is 13 amino acids long. Between the trimmed V and J ends, which lost 8 bases and 4 bases, there was a span of 12 bases. Germline loops: CDR1 SGHAT, CDR2 FQNNGV. The CDR3 sequence is CASQGGGYNEQFF. DNA of the CDR3: TGTGCCAGCCAGGGTGGCGGATACAATGAGCAGTTCTTC.

The chain combines TRBV6-1 with TRBJ1-1, with TRBD1 identical over 7 bases. The CDR3 sequence is 14 residues long. Germline-derived CDR1 and CDR2 are MNHNS and SASEGT. V was pared by 5 bases and J by 0 bases, with 3 bases of the junction left unmatched. CDR3 coding DNA: TGTGCCAGCAGTCCGACAGGGTTGAACACTGAAGCTTTCTTT. Translation: CASSPTGLNTEAFF.

This clone was seen once. The chain employs TRBV5-4 and TRBJ2-7; 7 bases align to TRBD1. CDR3 length: 14 residues. The trim removed 4 bases at V and 3 bases at J, leaving 7 bases unmatched. The germline gives CDR1 SGHNT, CDR2 YYREEE (reference sequence). CDR3 bases: TGTGCCAGCAGCCCAAGACAGGGTTACTACGAGCAGTACTTC. Amino acids: CASSPRQGYYEQYF.

The rearrangement joins TRBV7-7 to TRBJ2-1; weak D call: TRBD2 (5 bases). Trimming pared 7 bases from V and 7 bases from J, leaving 20 bases between. The CDR3 contains 15 residues. CDR1 SSHAT and CDR2 FNYEAQ come from the germline V gene (reference sequence). CDR3 nucleotides: TGTGCCAGCAAACCACTCCTGGCGGGTGGGAATGAGCAGTTCTTC. It yields the protein CASKPLLAGGNEQFF.

This chain connects TRBV2 to TRBJ2-1, with a possible D match to TRBD1 (5 bases). V lost 10 bases, J lost 0 bases, and 10 bases lay in between. This CDR3 has 13 amino acids. CDR1 SNHLY and CDR2 FYNNEI come from the germline V gene. CDR3 coding DNA: TGTGCCACCTTAGACAGCTCCTACAATGAGCAGTTCTTC. Amino acids: CATLDSSYNEQFF. The whole variable domain, filled in from reference TRBV2 and TRBJ2-1, reads EPEVTQTPSHQVTQMGQEVILRCVPISNHLYFYWYRQILGQKVEFLVSFYNNEISEKSEIFDDQFSVERPDGSNFTLKIRSTKLEDSAMYFCATLDSSYNEQFFGPGTRLTVL.

The chain is built from TRBV28 and TRBJ1-2; tentative D call: TRBD1 (6 bases). The CDR3 is 13 amino acids. Germline assignment: CDR1 MDHEN and CDR2 SYDVKM. The ends were cut back, 7 bases at V and 8 bases at J, with 17 bases in the middle. The CDR3 here is CASTPGGRGGYTF. The CDR3 nucleotides read TGTGCCAGCACCCCCGGGGGGCGGGGAGGCTACACCTTC.

The rearrangement joins TRBV30 to TRBJ2-1; TRBD1 might be the D (6 bases). Germline V gene sequence: CDR1 GTSNPN, CDR2 SVGIG (reference sequence). Trimming took off 0 bases at V and 8 bases at J, with 17 bases between the two ends. CDR3 length: 15 residues. The CDR3 loop is CAWSVSHRAIYEQFF. The CDR3 DNA follows: TGTGCCTGGAGTGTATCCCACAGGGCGATCTATGAGCAGTTCTTC.